This T cell receptor (beta chain) was captured by sequencing in a study of T-cell memory formation after mild COVID-19. TCRdb re-called the 5' RACE reads with MiXCR, one entry per CDR3 protein. The data hold around 310,000 distinct CDR3 sequences, with roughly an eighth observed a single time. In this sample, this clonotype turned up many times. Between the trimmed V and J ends, which lost 8 bases and 5 bases, there was a span of 12 bases. This CDR3 has 12 residues. The germline CDR1 and CDR2 sequences are MNHEY and SVGEGT. The sequence came from a man between 18 and 35 years old who had mild COVID-19 (a few samples of this study predate the infection). Cell type and time point are not known. Specimen: PBMCs or a T cell subset sorted from them (not recorded which). The chain carries TRBV6-2 or TRBV6-3 and TRBJ2-5, with D unresolved. CDR3 loop: CASAASEETQYF. CDR3 DNA: TGTGCCAGCGCCGCATCGGAGGAGACCCAGTACTTC.